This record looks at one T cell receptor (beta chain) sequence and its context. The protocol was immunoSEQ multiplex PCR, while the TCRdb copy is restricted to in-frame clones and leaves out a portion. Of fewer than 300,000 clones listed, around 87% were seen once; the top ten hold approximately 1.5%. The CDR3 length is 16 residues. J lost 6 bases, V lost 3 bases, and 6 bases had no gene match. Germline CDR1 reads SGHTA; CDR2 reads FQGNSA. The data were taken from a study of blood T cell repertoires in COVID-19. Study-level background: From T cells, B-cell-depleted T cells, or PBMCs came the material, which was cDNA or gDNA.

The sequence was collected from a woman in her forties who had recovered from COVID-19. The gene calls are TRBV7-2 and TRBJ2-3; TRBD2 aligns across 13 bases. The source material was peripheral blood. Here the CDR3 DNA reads TGTGCCAGCAGCTTCAGGACTAGCGGGGGCCGGGATACGCAGTATTTT. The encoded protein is CASSFRTSGGRDTQYF.